Below are 27 T cell receptor beta chains sequenced from a single sample in a study of identical twins. TCRdb reprocessed the 5' RACE reads via MiXCR and lists one record per CDR3 protein. The sample holds 500,000 to 650,000 distinct CDR3 sequences, roughly 7.1% seen once. The same data also contributed to another study, on yellow fever vaccine responses in identical twins.

The sequencing input was PBMCs. Receptor source: a woman in her late teens or twenties in good health.

The V gene is TRBV6-1, the J gene TRBJ1-4; 8 bases match TRBD1. The CDR3 length is 15 residues. Per the germline V gene, CDR1 is MNHNS and CDR2 is SASEGT. Trimming took 7 bases from V and 3 from J; bases not matched to a gene: 7. The CDR3 loop reads CASTPDRAANEKLFF. CDR3 DNA: TGTGCCAGCACTCCGGACAGGGCGGCTAATGAAAAACTGTTTTTT.

This clonotype was observed many times. V is TRBV7-9 and J is TRBJ2-3; D is perhaps TRBD1 or TRBD2 (6 bases each). Per germline, CDR1 SEHNR and CDR2 FQNEAQ (reference sequence). The V end was cut by 3 bases, the J end by 4 bases, with 14 bases between. The CDR3 has 15 amino acids. The CDR3 DNA follows: TGTGCCAGCAGCTTTATGTCCGGGGGCGCAGATACGCAGTATTTT. Protein sequence: CASSFMSGGADTQYF.

The chain is built from TRBV12-3 or TRBV12-4 and TRBJ2-7, with 7 positions matching TRBD2. Losses at the gene ends were 8 bases for V and 2 bases for J; bases not matched to a gene: 12. The CDR3 is 15 residues long. The CDR3 protein is CASRTHTGTTYEQYF. CDR3 nucleotides: TGTGCCAGCCGGACCCACACCGGGACTACCTACGAGCAGTACTTC.

Only a few counts were recorded for this clonotype. The V gene is TRBV7-6, the J gene TRBJ2-7; 12 bases line up with TRBD2. Trimming removed 4 bases from V and 6 bases from J; junction bases left unmatched: 7. The germline gives CDR1 SGHVS, CDR2 FNYEAQ. The CDR3 has 15 residues. The chain's CDR3 is CASSSPTSGRFEQYF. In DNA form, the CDR3 reads TGTGCCAGCAGCTCCCCAACTAGCGGGAGGTTCGAGCAGTACTTC.

The J gene is TRBJ2-6, the V gene TRBV28; TRBD1 matches 9 bases. Germline assignment: CDR1 MDHEN and CDR2 SYDVKM. The CDR3 is 17 residues long. V shed 2 bases and J 1 base; nucleotides not matched to a gene: 3. CDR3 nucleotides: TGTGCCAGCAGTTTAAGCGGACAGGGGTCTGGGGCCAACGTCCTGACTTTC. This translates into CASSLSGQGSGANVLTF.

This clonotype was seen repeatedly, ten times or more. V and J are TRBV12-3 or TRBV12-4 and TRBJ2-2; 9 bases line up with TRBD2. The CDR3 has 15 residues. J lost 5 bases, V lost 4 bases, and 5 bases had no gene match. CDR3 DNA sequence: TGTGCCAGCAGTTCCAATAGCGGGAGAACCGGGGAGCTGTTTTTT. Translating gives CASSSNSGRTGELFF.

This clonotype was recorded many times. The CDR3 DNA follows: TGTGCCATCAGTGAGTCGCAAGCGGCAGTCAATGAGCAGTTCTTC. Translated, it gives CAISESQAAVNEQFF. This chain uses TRBV10-3 with TRBJ2-1; maybe TRBD2 (5 bases). In germline, CDR1 is ENHRY, CDR2 SYGVKD. With 0 bases removed from V and 6 bases from J, the gap between germline ends came to 12 bases. This CDR3 has 15 amino acids.

This clonotype was found many times. The chain is built from TRBV7-9 and TRBJ2-7; D not certain. This CDR3 region has 12 residues. Per germline, CDR1 SEHNR and CDR2 FQNEAQ (reference sequence). V lost 6 bases, J lost 3 bases, and 9 bases lay in between. CDR3 nucleotide sequence: TGTGCCAGCAGTTTTTCACGCTACGAGCAGTACGTC. Translating it yields CASSFSRYEQYV.

This clonotype showed up many times. The chain uses TRBV28 and TRBJ2-3, with 13 bases aligning to TRBD2. V lost 6 bases to trimming and J lost 5 bases; unmatched junction nucleotides: 2. CDR1 and CDR2 (germline): MDHEN, SYDVKM. The CDR3 has 14 residues. The CDR3 protein is CASRGLAGVDTQYF. The CDR3 DNA sequence: TGTGCCAGCAGAGGACTAGCGGGAGTAGATACGCAGTATTTT.

This clonotype was recorded at least ten times. The V and J genes are TRBV12-3 or TRBV12-4 and TRBJ1-1; 9 nucleotides line up with TRBD1. CDR3 length equals 17 residues. Trimming at V came to 7 bases and at J to 3 bases, leaving 15 bases not matched to a gene. The chain's CDR3 is CASNPRGGQGGDTEAFF. DNA of the CDR3: TGTGCCAGCAACCCAAGGGGGGGACAGGGTGGGGACACTGAAGCTTTCTTT.

This clonotype was counted a few times. The rearrangement links TRBV9 to TRBJ1-2; perhaps TRBD1 as D (6 bases). The germline V gene encodes CDR1 SGDLS and CDR2 YYNGEE. The CDR3 loop spans 13 amino acids. The ends were cut back, 0 bases at V and 7 bases at J, with 10 bases in the middle. This CDR3 is CASSVEGGRGYTF. CDR3 nucleotides: TGTGCCAGCAGCGTAGAAGGGGGACGTGGCTACACCTTC.

This chain links TRBV2 with TRBJ2-7, with TRBD1 matching over 10 bases. Losses at the gene ends were 5 bases for V and 3 bases for J; bases not matched to a gene: 7. CDR3 length: 15 amino acids. CDR1 is SNHLY, CDR2 FYNNEI, per germline. CDR3 bases: TGTGCCAGCAGTTCTGTCGACAGGGGGCACTACGAGCAGTACTTC. Its protein product is CASSSVDRGHYEQYF.

This clonotype was counted only a few times. This chain connects TRBV27 to TRBJ2-1; TRBD1 matches 10 bases. V gave up 8 bases and J gave up 8 bases; unmatched junction bases: 3. The germline CDR1 and CDR2 sequences are MNHEY and SMNVEV (reference sequence). This CDR3 spans 12 amino acids. The CDR3: CASSTGGDEQFF. The CDR3 DNA reads as TGTGCCAGCTCGACAGGGGGCGATGAGCAGTTCTTC.

This clonotype was seen repeatedly, ten times or more. CDR3 nucleotides: TGCGCCAGCAGGCAACAGGGTTTGACTGAAGCTTTCTTT. As protein: CASRQQGLTEAFF. This chain links TRBV5-1 with TRBJ1-1, with D tentatively TRBD1 (6 bases). The germline CDR1 and CDR2 sequences are SGHRS and YFSETQ. Trimming stripped 5 bases from V and 5 bases from J, with 13 bases between. The CDR3 contains 13 residues.

This clonotype was observed a few times. V usage is TRBV20-1 and J usage is TRBJ2-2; D is undetermined. V gave up 6 bases and J gave up 4 bases, with 12 bases separating them. Per germline, CDR1 DFQATT and CDR2 SNEGSKA (reference sequence). The CDR3 totals 13 residues. CDR3: CSAARQITGELFF. CDR3 nucleotides: TGCAGTGCGGCTCGGCAGATCACCGGGGAGCTGTTTTTT.

This clonotype was seen repeatedly, ten times or more. The CDR3 is CATGGQENTGELFF. The CDR3 nucleotides are TGTGCCACCGGGGGACAGGAGAACACCGGGGAGCTGTTTTTT. The chain combines TRBV24-1 with TRBJ2-2; 8 bases are shared with TRBD1. J gave up 1 base and V 9 bases, and 3 bases lay outside the gene matches. Germline loops: CDR1 KGHDR, CDR2 SFDVKD. The CDR3 runs to 14 residues.

V is TRBV7-8 and J is TRBJ2-2; 11 bases are a match to TRBD2. Trimming removed 0 bases from V and 4 bases from J; junction bases left unmatched: 1. Germline-derived CDR1 and CDR2 are SGHVS and FQNEAQ. CDR3 length: 16 residues. The CDR3 spells CASSLAGTSGTGELFF. The CDR3 bases are TGTGCCAGCAGCTTAGCCGGGACTAGCGGCACCGGGGAGCTGTTTTTT.

This clonotype was recorded many times. V and J are TRBV12-3 or TRBV12-4 and TRBJ1-2; the D is unclear. This CDR3 is 14 amino acids long. The V and J ends lost 4 bases and 0 bases respectively, with 9 bases between them. CDR3 region: CASSYNQPNYGYTF. The CDR3 DNA sequence: TGTGCCAGCAGTTACAATCAGCCTAACTATGGCTACACCTTC.

In its sample, this clonotype was seen many times. The chain employs TRBV7-2 and TRBJ2-1; 12 bases align to TRBD1. Per germline, CDR1 SGHTA and CDR2 FQGNSA. The CDR3 consists of 16 residues. V trimming: 1 base; J trimming: 6 bases; junction bases outside the gene matches: 4. The CDR3 loop is CASSLVPGQGANEQFF. The CDR3, as DNA: TGTGCCAGCAGCTTAGTCCCGGGACAGGGGGCCAATGAGCAGTTCTTC.

This clonotype was seen ten or more times. The chain carries TRBV7-8 and TRBJ2-1, with D possibly TRBD1 on 6 matching bases. Germline V CDR1 and CDR2: SGHVS, FQNEAQ. The CDR3 length is 13 residues. Deletions cut 5 bases from V and 8 bases from J, with 13 bases between. The CDR3 loop is CASSPYRVDEQFF. CDR3 sequence (DNA): TGTGCCAGCAGCCCGTACAGGGTTGATGAGCAGTTCTTC.

This clonotype was picked up many times. The chain links TRBV28 to TRBJ2-1, with 8 bases identical to TRBD2. Losses at the gene ends were 6 bases for V and 5 bases for J; bases not matched to a gene: 6. This CDR3 contains 14 residues. Looked up from germline, CDR1 is MDHEN and CDR2 is SYDVKM. CDR3 sequence: CASSSGTSHNEQFF. DNA of the CDR3: TGTGCCAGCAGCTCCGGGACTAGTCACAATGAGCAGTTCTTC.

This clonotype was counted many times. This chain connects TRBV7-2 to TRBJ2-7; tentatively, D is TRBD2 (5 bases). Germline-derived CDR1 and CDR2 are SGHTA and FQGNSA. This CDR3 region has 15 residues. The V end was cut by 1 base, the J end by 0 bases, with 10 bases between. CDR3 sequence (DNA): TGTGCCAGCAGCTTAGGGCGGGTAACCTCCTACGAGCAGTACTTC. Translation gives CASSLGRVTSYEQYF.

This clonotype was counted only a few times. The chain carries TRBV20-1 and TRBJ2-5, with D uncertain. V lost 3 bases and J lost 3, with 8 bases in between. This CDR3 comprises 12 residues. Germline values: CDR1 DFQATT, CDR2 SNEGSKA (reference sequence). The CDR3 reads CSARASEETQYF. CDR3 bases: TGCAGTGCTAGGGCCAGCGAAGAGACCCAGTACTTC.

This clonotype was seen a handful of times. This chain joins TRBV29-1 and TRBJ2-7; 11 bases are a match to TRBD2. The CDR3 totals 14 residues. Germline V gives CDR1 SQVTM, CDR2 ANQGSEA. After removal of 4 bases from V and 2 bases from J, the junction contained 4 bases not matched to a gene. CDR3 DNA sequence: TGCAGCGTTGGGGGGACTAGCGGTACCTACGAGCAGTACTTC. Protein product: CSVGGTSGTYEQYF.

The V gene is TRBV20-1, the J gene TRBJ2-7; D possibly corresponds to TRBD1 (5 bases). The germline V gene encodes CDR1 DFQATT and CDR2 SNEGSKA (reference sequence). The V end lost 1 base, the J end lost 3 bases, and 22 bases lay between the germline ends. There are 17 residues in the CDR3. Here the CDR3 DNA reads TGCAGTGCTAGAGGCCACCTCACAGGAGAAGGAAACTACGAGCAGTACTTC. Protein sequence: CSARGHLTGEGNYEQYF.

CDR3 coding DNA: TGTGCCATCAGTGAGTCCGGGGGACAACTCTATGGCTACACCTTC. Its translation: CAISESGGQLYGYTF. The gene calls are TRBV10-3 and TRBJ1-2; D might be TRBD1 (6 bases). The CDR3 consists of 15 residues. V was shortened by 0 bases and J by 4 bases, with 12 bases between the two germline ends. The germline CDR1 and CDR2 sequences are ENHRY and SYGVKD.

CDR3: CATSRDRSLQETQYF. As DNA, the CDR3 is TGTGCCACCAGCAGAGATAGGTCACTCCAAGAGACCCAGTACTTC. The rearrangement links TRBV15 to TRBJ2-5; no clear D gene. V was clipped by 0 bases and J by 1 base, with 9 bases between them. CDR1 and CDR2 from the germline V gene are LNHNV and YYDKDF (reference sequence). The CDR3 consists of 15 residues.